This is a list of T cell receptor beta chains from one sample in a study of OX40 agonist ivuxolimab in advanced cancers. Sequencing used immunoSEQ multiplex PCR; TCRdb keeps in-frame clones, though not all of them. This table has 65,000 to 90,000 clones, 88% appearing once. Sequencing used CD4+ or CD8+ T cells sorted from blood, obtained in a trial of the OX40 agonist ivuxolimab. The receptors stem from an adult with an advanced solid tumor such as melanoma, head and neck, liver or kidney cancer. CDR3s include the opening cysteine and the closing phenylalanine or tryptophan.

>TRBJ1-2|TRBV6-5
CASRRDSPNYGYTF
>TRBJ2-7|TRBV5-1
CASSLSLDSAGRYEQYF
>TRBJ2-1|TRBV18
CASSPGLSGSYNEQFF
>TRBJ1-5|TRBV7-8
CASSLDGQVNQPQHF
>TRBJ2-7|TRBV11-2
CASSFGNRGIDEQYF
>TRBJ2-7|TRBV9
CASSVGLAGYEQYF
>TRBJ2-7|TRBV1
CTSSLGLAGFYEQYF
>TRBJ2-7|TRBV4-3
CASSQDLLAGREQYF
>TRBJ2-7|TRBV15
CATTRETGYEQYF
>TRBJ2-7|TRBV7-9
CASSLDRDEQYF
>TRBJ1-3|TRBV30
CAWSVNSGNTIYF
>TRBJ2-2|TRBV5-1
CASRVGGTANTGELFF
>TRBJ1-5|TRBV28
CASTLRAGQGANQPQHF
>TRBJ2-5|TRBV29-1
CSEGVAEETQYF
>TRBJ2-7|TRBV27
CASSTYPDGERFEQYF
>TRBJ2-2|TRBV28
CASRLRTGGTGELFF
>TRBJ2-4|TRBV15
CATRGGTGKKNIQYF
>TRBJ2-5|TRBV20-1
CSARPEETQYF
>TRBJ1-5|TRBV29-1
CSVSGGPNQPQHF
>TRBJ1-4|TRBV18
CASSPSEKLFF
>TRBJ1-4|TRBV7-9
CASSLGTATNEKLFF
>TRBJ2-3|TRBV7-3
CASIQGGPDTQYF
>TRBJ1-5|TRBV12-1
CASSFVRNQPQHF
>TRBJ2-1|TRBV6-4
CASSDHNEQFF
>TRBJ2-7|TRBV15
CATSRDQGTVFTYEQYF
>TRBJ2-2|TRBV5-8
CASTLAGADTGELFF
>TRBJ1-6|TRBV5-6
CASTQGSYNSPLHF
>TRBJ2-5|TRBV9
CASSVGATGSGRETQYF
>TRBJ2-3|TRBV7-9
CASSTAGGTGTDTQYF
>TRBJ2-7|TRBV29-1
CSVDGQGTYEQYF